At least ten counts were recorded for the clone carrying this T cell receptor (beta chain). The data are from a study of response to subunit inactivated influenza vaccine. This CDR3 spans 16 amino acids. Trimming removed 1 base at V and 0 bases at J, with 9 bases between. CDR1 is KGHDR, CDR2 SFDVKD, per germline. In TCRdb, the RT-PCR reads were re-called with MiXCR into one record per CDR3 protein. The table has some 500,000 distinct CDR3 sequences, roughly 13% seen once. This chain joins TRBV24-1 and TRBJ2-1; D is unclear. The sample here was PBMCs from blood, taken 45 days after vaccination. This TCR came from a man aged 50 or older who received an inactivated influenza vaccine. In DNA form, the CDR3 reads TGTGCCACCAGTGATTTCCGGCAGAGCTCCTACAATGAGCAGTTCTTC. It yields the protein CATSDFRQSSYNEQFF.